A single sample is the source of the 31 T cell receptor beta chains below, sequenced in a study of OX40 agonist ivuxolimab in advanced cancers. This table comes from immunoSEQ multiplex PCR, and its TCRdb copy is limited to in-frame clones, with some not included. The table lists 63,000 or so clones, roughly 88% of them singletons. The sample consisted of CD4+ or CD8+ T cells sorted from blood, taken in a trial of the OX40 agonist ivuxolimab. Receptors were obtained from an adult with an advanced solid tumor such as melanoma, head and neck, liver or kidney cancer.

This clone was counted between two and nine times. As DNA, the CDR3 is TGCGCCAGCAGCCGTATGCTCCCTACCTCGGATTCACCCCTCCACTTT. This encodes CASSRMLPTSDSPLHF. The chain recombines TRBV4-1 with TRBJ1-6, with unresolved D. The CDR3 spans 16 residues. Deletions cut 4 bases from V and 8 bases from J, with 18 bases between. CDR1 MGHRA and CDR2 YSYEKL come from the germline V gene.

The chain combines TRBV30 with TRBJ2-6; perhaps D is TRBD1 or TRBD2 (6 bases each). This CDR3 comprises 16 residues. From germline, CDR1 is GTSNPN and CDR2 SVGIG (reference sequence). Trimming took off 3 bases at V and 0 bases at J, with 12 bases between the two ends. CDR3 loop: CAWRGGQSSGANVLTF. In DNA, the CDR3 is TGTGCCTGGAGGGGAGGACAGAGCTCTGGGGCCAACGTCCTGACTTTC.

V gene TRBV11-2 combines with J gene TRBJ2-7; 8 bases agree with TRBD2. Trimming removed 3 bases from V and 2 bases from J; junction bases left unmatched: 3. This CDR3 region has 14 residues. Per germline, CDR1 SGHAT and CDR2 FQNNGV. The CDR3 region has the DNA TGTGCCAGCAGCTTCAGCGGGGGAACCTACGAGCAGTACTTC. As protein: CASSFSGGTYEQYF.

This chain joins TRBV28 and TRBJ1-5; TRBD1 agrees at 11 bases. Germline CDR1 MDHEN, CDR2 SYDVKM. The CDR3 is 15 amino acids. The trim removed 9 bases at V and 6 bases at J, leaving 10 bases unmatched. The CDR3 sequence is CASFPGQGVTQPQHF. DNA for the CDR3: TGTGCCAGTTTCCCGGGACAGGGGGTTACTCAGCCCCAGCATTTT.

The gene calls are TRBV6-1 and TRBJ2-5; D not certain. Looked up from germline, CDR1 is MNHNS and CDR2 is SASEGT. There are 14 residues in the CDR3. V was trimmed by 0 bases and J by 1 base, leaving 6 bases between them. In DNA, the CDR3 is TGTGCCAGCAGTGAAGCGGGCAGCCAAGAGACCCAGTACTTC. Encoded protein: CASSEAGSQETQYF.

The gene calls are TRBV9 and TRBJ2-5; D is ambiguous. V gave up 0 bases and J gave up 5 bases, with 8 bases separating them. The CDR3 contains 13 residues. Germline V CDR1 and CDR2: SGDLS, YYNGEE. The CDR3 is CASSVDIWETQYF. As DNA, the CDR3 is TGTGCCAGCAGCGTAGATATTTGGGAGACCCAGTACTTC. Full variable domain (rest looked up from reference TRBV9 and TRBJ2-5): DSGVTQTPKHLITATGQRVTLRCSPRSGDLSVYWYQQSLDQGLQFLIQYYNGEERAKGNILERFSAQQFPDLHSELNLSSLELGDSALYFCASSVDIWETQYFGPGTRLLVL.

This rearrangement joins TRBV2 to TRBJ2-2, with D maybe TRBD1 (5 bases). The CDR3 contains 13 residues. Germline CDR1 SNHLY, CDR2 FYNNEI. V was cut by 6 bases and J by 3 bases, with 8 bases left in between. The CDR3 DNA reads TGTGCCAGCAGGCTGACAGACACCGGGGAGCTGTTTTTT. This gives the protein CASRLTDTGELFF.

Only one count was recorded for this clone. This sequence joins TRBV2 and TRBJ2-2; D gene unclear. Germline-derived CDR1 and CDR2 are SNHLY and FYNNEI. The CDR3 runs to 15 residues. The V and J ends lost 6 bases and 4 bases respectively, with 15 bases between them. In DNA, the CDR3 is TGTGCCAGCAGCGAAAGGCTCGCAGGCACCGGGGAGCTGTTTTTT. This sequence encodes CASSERLAGTGELFF. The full variable domain, in which reference TRBV2 and TRBJ2-2 provide the parts outside the CDR3, is EPEVTQTPSHQVTQMGQEVILRCVPISNHLYFYWYRQILGQKVEFLVSFYNNEISEKSEIFDDQFSVERPDGSNFTLKIRSTKLEDSAMYFCASSERLAGTGELFFGEGSRLTVL.

This chain connects TRBV28 to TRBJ1-2; possibly TRBD1 for D (5 bases). CDR1 is MDHEN, CDR2 SYDVKM, per germline. Trimming took 5 bases from V and 4 from J, leaving 17 bases between them. The CDR3 is 15 residues long. The CDR3 protein is CASSPRQRSGYGYTF. The CDR3, as DNA: TGTGCCAGCAGTCCGCGACAGCGTTCCGGCTATGGCTACACCTTC.

V and J are TRBV7-2 and TRBJ2-5; 10 bases fit TRBD1. The V segment lost 5 bases and the J segment 2 bases; nucleotides outside the gene matches: 8. Looked up from germline, CDR1 is SGHTA and CDR2 is FQGNSA. The CDR3 runs to 16 residues. Written as DNA, the CDR3 is TGTGCCAGCAGCGCTGGGACAGGGGTTACGCAAGAGACCCAGTACTTC. Its protein product is CASSAGTGVTQETQYF.

The rearrangement uses TRBV28 and TRBJ2-5, with D tentatively TRBD2 (6 bases). Germline values: CDR1 MDHEN, CDR2 SYDVKM. Trimming shortened V by 2 bases and J by 3 bases, and 7 bases separated the two germline ends. The CDR3 is 13 residues long. CDR3 region: CASSLGGKETQYF. The CDR3 DNA sequence: TGTGCCAGCAGTTTAGGGGGGAAAGAGACCCAGTACTTC.

The chain carries TRBV27 and TRBJ2-2, with D perhaps matching TRBD2 (5 bases). The length of the CDR3 is 14 residues. V lost 2 bases to trimming and J lost 4 bases, with 8 bases between them. Per the germline V gene, CDR1 is MNHEY and CDR2 is SMNVEV (reference sequence). CDR3 protein: CASSLREATGELFF. The CDR3 nucleotides read TGTGCCAGCAGTTTACGGGAAGCCACCGGGGAGCTGTTTTTT.

In its sample, this clone was seen a few times. V usage is TRBV29-1 and J usage is TRBJ1-3; D uncertain. In germline, CDR1 is SQVTM, CDR2 ANQGSEA. V lost 6 bases and J 0 bases, leaving 12 bases between the germline ends. The CDR3 has 14 amino acids. For the CDR3, the DNA is TGCAGCGTCCTCGACACAAACTCTGGAAACACCATATATTTT. Translation: CSVLDTNSGNTIYF. The full variable domain, in which reference TRBV29-1 and TRBJ1-3 provide the parts outside the CDR3, is SAVISQKPSRDICQRGTSLTIQCQVDSQVTMMFWYRQQPGQSLTLIATANQGSEATYESGFVIDKFPISRPNLTFSTLTVSNMSPEDSSIYLCSVLDTNSGNTIYFGEGSWLTVV.

V usage is TRBV6-5 and J usage is TRBJ2-7, with 7 bases identical to TRBD2. The trim removed 4 bases at V and 5 bases at J, leaving 14 bases unmatched. Germline lookup yields CDR1 MNHEY and CDR2 SVGAGI. CDR3 size: 16 residues. CDR3 protein: CASSFGIGAGVDEQYF. The DNA of the CDR3 is TGTGCCAGCAGTTTTGGTATCGGCGCGGGAGTGGACGAGCAGTACTTC.

The chain couples TRBV29-1 to TRBJ1-2, with TRBD1 as a possible D gene (6 bases). Trimming took 2 bases from V and 6 from J, leaving 16 bases between them. CDR3 length equals 14 residues. Germline CDR1 is SQVTM and CDR2 is ANQGSEA. This CDR3 is CSVERAGVEDGYTF. In DNA form, the CDR3 reads TGCAGCGTTGAACGGGCAGGGGTAGAGGATGGCTACACCTTC.

V gene TRBV7-8 combines with J gene TRBJ1-5; D might be TRBD1 (5 bases). Germline V gives CDR1 SGHVS, CDR2 FQNEAQ. CDR3 size: 15 residues. V gave up 4 bases and J gave up 0 bases, with 10 bases separating them. The CDR3 bases are TGTGCCAGCAGCTCCGGGACGGATAGCAATCAGCCCCAGCATTTT. Its protein product is CASSSGTDSNQPQHF.

The rearrangement uses TRBV7-8 and TRBJ1-4; 7 bases agree with TRBD1. V was pared by 5 bases and J by 6 bases, with 3 bases of the junction left unmatched. The CDR3 spans 13 residues. Germline CDR1 reads SGHVS; CDR2 reads FQNEAQ. CDR3 nucleotides: TGTGCCAGCAGCCAAGACAGGGATGAAAAACTGTTTTTT. Translated, it gives CASSQDRDEKLFF.

This clone was counted only a few times. The chain links TRBV7-8 to TRBJ1-1; 7 bases match TRBD1. The CDR3 is made up of 14 amino acids. Germline CDR1 is SGHVS and CDR2 is FQNEAQ. Trimming at V came to 3 bases and at J to 5 bases, leaving 6 bases not matched to a gene. For the CDR3, the DNA is TGTGCCAGCAGCTTCAGGGGGTTCGGGACTGAAGCTTTCTTT. This codes for CASSFRGFGTEAFF.

The chain links TRBV2 to TRBJ2-3; TRBD2 agrees at 8 bases. Per the germline V gene, CDR1 is SNHLY and CDR2 is FYNNEI. After removal of 4 bases from V and 0 bases from J, the junction contained 12 bases not matched to a gene. CDR3 length: 18 amino acids. CDR3 coding DNA: TGTGCCAGCAGTGTTAGGAAGGAACTAGCGGCCAGCACAGATACGCAGTATTTT. Translated, it gives CASSVRKELAASTDTQYF.

This chain joins TRBV28 and TRBJ2-1; 10 nucleotides line up with TRBD1. Germline V gene data show CDR1 as MDHEN and CDR2 as SYDVKM. The CDR3 has 16 residues. Trimming at V came to 6 bases and at J to 9 bases, leaving 14 bases not matched to a gene. CDR3 sequence reads: CASRQTGTGVNGEQFF. In DNA form, the CDR3 reads TGTGCCAGCAGGCAAACCGGGACAGGGGTAAACGGTGAGCAGTTCTTC.

This chain connects TRBV5-1 to TRBJ1-1; D gene uncertain. This CDR3 spans 14 amino acids. V gave up 0 bases and J gave up 2 bases, with 8 bases separating them. Per the germline V gene, CDR1 is SGHRS and CDR2 is YFSETQ. The CDR3, as DNA: TGCGCCAGCAGCTTGGGGGGAGGTAACACTGAAGCTTTCTTT. Its protein product is CASSLGGGNTEAFF.

The CDR3 region has the DNA TGTGCCAGCATGAGTCTCGCGAACACCGGGGAGCTGTTTTTT. This sequence encodes CASMSLANTGELFF. This chain links TRBV6-1 with TRBJ2-2, with no clear D. There are 14 residues in the CDR3. CDR1 and CDR2 from the germline V gene are MNHNS and SASEGT. V lost 7 bases, J lost 0 bases, and 9 bases lay in between.

The CDR3 DNA follows: TGTGCCAGTAGGTCAGGCCCTAGGGACACCGGGGAGCTGTTTTTT. Amino acid sequence: CASRSGPRDTGELFF. This chain uses TRBV19 with TRBJ2-2; D ambiguous. CDR1 is LNHDA and CDR2 is SQIVND in the germline V gene (reference sequence). The CDR3 spans 15 residues. Trimming stripped 6 bases from V and 3 bases from J, with 14 bases between.

The rearrangement uses TRBV10-1 and TRBJ2-5, with 8 nucleotides matching TRBD2. This CDR3 has 15 residues. The germline V gene has CDR1 WNHNN and CDR2 SYGVQD (reference sequence). Germline trimming cut 3 bases from V and 0 bases from J; bases unmatched to any gene: 3. CDR3: CASSDRAGDQETQYF. The CDR3 DNA reads TGCGCCAGCAGTGATCGAGCGGGGGACCAAGAGACCCAGTACTTC.

This chain links TRBV19 with TRBJ1-5, with TRBD1 matching 8 bases. The germline gives CDR1 LNHDA, CDR2 SQIVND (reference sequence). Losses at the gene ends were 5 bases for V and 7 bases for J; bases not matched to a gene: 10. There are 15 residues in the CDR3. The CDR3 region has the DNA TGTGCCAGTAGTCCCTTTGACAGGGGAGAGCAGCCCCAGCATTTT. This codes for CASSPFDRGEQPQHF.

V and J are TRBV19 and TRBJ2-7; TRBD1 aligns across 7 bases. Germline V lookup: CDR1 LNHDA, CDR2 SQIVND (reference sequence). The junction had 4 bases not matched to a gene; V was cut back by 0 bases and J by 2 bases. This CDR3 region has 15 residues. The CDR3 DNA sequence: TGTGCCAGTAGTATAGACCCGGGACAGACCTACGAGCAGTACTTC. Its protein is CASSIDPGQTYEQYF.

This rearrangement joins TRBV30 to TRBJ2-3; 10 nucleotides agree with TRBD1. The CDR3 contains 17 residues. Germline lookup yields CDR1 GTSNPN and CDR2 SVGIG (reference sequence). The ends lost 0 bases at V and 2 bases at J; junction bases unmatched: 8. The CDR3 spells CAWSVRQGASFTDTQYF. In DNA, the CDR3 is TGTGCCTGGAGTGTACGACAGGGGGCGAGTTTCACAGATACGCAGTATTTT.

The V gene is TRBV4-1, the J gene TRBJ1-5, with 8 bases matching TRBD1. The CDR3 extends over 17 amino acids. The J segment lost 1 base and the V segment lost 0 bases, leaving 5 bases of the junction unmatched. Looked up from germline, CDR1 is MGHRA and CDR2 is YSYEKL. CDR3: CASSQDAGGRSNQPQHF. In nucleotides, the CDR3 is TGCGCCAGCAGCCAAGATGCAGGGGGCAGAAGCAATCAGCCCCAGCATTTT.

The DNA of the CDR3 is TGTGCCATCAGTGAAGGTAGCGGGAGGGTAAGCGAGCAGTACTTC. It yields the protein CAISEGSGRVSEQYF. The rearrangement joins TRBV10-3 to TRBJ2-7; 11 nucleotides agree with TRBD2. V trimming: 3 bases; J trimming: 6 bases; junction bases outside the gene matches: 7. The germline V gene has CDR1 ENHRY and CDR2 SYGVKD. The CDR3 is 15 residues long.

V is TRBV4-2 and J is TRBJ2-3, with 10 bases identical to TRBD2. V lost 1 base and J lost 4; bases outside the gene matches: 5. Germline values: CDR1 LGHNA, CDR2 YNFKEQ. The length of the CDR3 is 16 residues. CDR3 region: CASSQGSGGAPDTQYF. The CDR3 DNA reads as TGTGCCAGCAGCCAAGGAAGCGGGGGGGCCCCAGATACGCAGTATTTT.

The gene calls are TRBV10-3 and TRBJ2-5; the D gene is possibly TRBD2 (5 bases). CDR1 and CDR2 from the germline V gene are ENHRY and SYGVKD. The V end lost 3 bases, the J end lost 2 bases, and 10 bases lay between the germline ends. This CDR3 spans 14 amino acids. The CDR3 DNA sequence: TGTGCCATCAGTGACGGAGGCAGTCAAGAGACCCAGTACTTC. Its translation is CAISDGGSQETQYF.